These T cell receptor beta chains were read from a single sample in a study of T cell changes during pregnancy in multiple sclerosis. Generated by immunoSEQ multiplex PCR, the TCRdb table keeps only in-frame clones and is missing some. There are roughly 40,000 clones in the sample; about 91% occur only once, and 0.5% lies in the top ten. This material consisted of CD4+ T cells from peripheral blood mononuclear cells, taken in the second trimester of pregnancy. These receptors were obtained from a female donor in good health, enrolled as a control in a pregnancy study. Each CDR3 is given with its conserved first and last residue. A D gene is named only where the DNA matches it firmly. Expanded clones are given a class, and other clones once, few, many or no size at all.

v_call	d_call	j_call	clone_size	cdr3_length	cdr3_nt	cdr3_aa
TRBV5-1	-	TRBJ2-5	few	16	TGCGCCAGCAGCCCTCCGGCCGGACTAATGGGGGAGACCCAGTACTTC	CASSPPAGLMGETQYF
TRBV19	-	TRBJ2-1	-	15	TGTGCCAGTTCTCGCCCGATGGGCGGGATAAATGAGCAGTTCTTC	CASSRPMGGINEQFF
TRBV20-1	-	TRBJ2-3	-	11	TGCAGTGCAATAGCCACAGATACGCAGTATTTT	CSAIATDTQYF
TRBV7-2	-	TRBJ1-2	-	14	TGTGCCAGCAGCGCACGGGCAGGGAACTATGGCTACACCTTC	CASSARAGNYGYTF
TRBV5-5	TRBD1	TRBJ2-7	-	15	TGTGCCAGCAGCCTAACCGGGACAGGTCGGGGCGAGCAGTACTTC	CASSLTGTGRGEQYF
TRBV30	-	TRBJ1-5	-	13	TGTGCCTGGAGTCCGGACACCAATCAGCCCCAGCATTTT	CAWSPDTNQPQHF
TRBV6-1	-	TRBJ1-4	-	15	TGTGCCAGCACGATAGGAGGGGCGGGAAATGAAAAACTGTTTTTT	CASTIGGAGNEKLFF
TRBV11-2	TRBD2	TRBJ2-1	once	15	TGTGCCAGCAGCCGATCGGTGGGGGGGTTGAAGGAGCAGTTCTTC	CASSRSVGGLKEQFF
TRBV27	-	TRBJ1-4	-	16	TGTGCCAGTCCGGGGAACGAGAACAGGGTATATGAAAAACTGTTTTTT	CASPGNENRVYEKLFF
TRBV5-1	TRBD1	TRBJ1-4	once	18	TGCGCCAGCAGCATGAGGATGACCGGGGGACAGGGCGGTGAAAAACTGTTTTTT	CASSMRMTGGQGGEKLFF
TRBV18	TRBD1	TRBJ1-2	-	14	TGTGCCAGCTCACCACGGACAGGGGATTATGGCTACACCTTC	CASSPRTGDYGYTF
TRBV7-2	TRBD2	TRBJ2-3	-	16	TGTGCCAGCAGCCTAGCGGGAGTTGGAGGATCAGATACGCAGTATTTT	CASSLAGVGGSDTQYF
TRBV19	TRBD2	TRBJ2-3	once	14	TGTGCCTGCCGGGAAGCGGGGGCCCGGGATACGCAGTATTTT	CACREAGARDTQYF
TRBV30	-	TRBJ2-5	-	13	TGTGCCTGGAGGAGAGGGGGAAAAGAGACCCAGTACTTC	CAWRRGGKETQYF
TRBV7-2	-	TRBJ2-5	-	12	TGTGCCAGCAGCCCGTCCCAGGAGACCCAGTACTTC	CASSPSQETQYF
TRBV5-1	-	TRBJ2-7	-	15	TGCGCCAGCAGCTGGGGCGGGGCAGGGGGCTACGAGCAGTACTTC	CASSWGGAGGYEQYF
TRBV30	-	TRBJ1-1	once	13	TGTGCCTGGAACCCAACGGGGTTAACTGAAGCTTTCTTT	CAWNPTGLTEAFF
TRBV23-1	-	TRBJ1-1	-	15	TGCGCCAGCAGTCATCCGGGGGACGCGAACACTGAAGCTTTCTTT	CASSHPGDANTEAFF
TRBV6-5	-	TRBJ2-3	-	13	TGTGCCAGCAGTTATAGGGGGTTGGATACGCAGTATTTT	CASSYRGLDTQYF
TRBV18	TRBD1	TRBJ1-4	once	16	TGTGCCAGCTCTCGAACGACAGGGGGCGGACAGGAAAAACTGTTTTTT	CASSRTTGGGQEKLFF
TRBV19	TRBD1	TRBJ2-4	-	17	TGTGCCAGTAGTCCACGACCGGGACAGGAATTCAAAAACATTCAGTACTTC	CASSPRPGQEFKNIQYF
TRBV4-2	-	TRBJ2-1	-	16	TGTGCCAGCAGCCAAGAATCAGCGGTCTCCTACAATGAGCAGTTCTTC	CASSQESAVSYNEQFF
TRBV30	-	TRBJ1-3	-	15	TGTGCCTGGAGTCAAGGTCCGGGTTCTGGAAACACCATATATTTT	CAWSQGPGSGNTIYF
TRBV4-2	TRBD1	TRBJ1-2	-	15	TGTGCCAGCAGCCCAGGGACAGCTCTAGGCTATGGCTACACCTTC	CASSPGTALGYGYTF
TRBV28	TRBD2	TRBJ2-7	-	17	TGTGCCAGCAGTTTACCTGGGACTAGCGGGATCCCCTACGAGCAGTACTTC	CASSLPGTSGIPYEQYF
TRBV4-1	TRBD1	TRBJ2-3	-	17	TGCGCCAGCAGCCTGGACGGGACAGGGATGGGCACAGATACGCAGTATTTT	CASSLDGTGMGTDTQYF
TRBV6-1	TRBD2	TRBJ2-3	-	15	TGTGCCAGCAGTGAAAGGCGGGGGGCCACAGATACGCAGTATTTT	CASSERRGATDTQYF
TRBV7-2	TRBD2	TRBJ2-1	-	15	TGTGCCAGCAGCCCTTCAGCGGGGACCTACAATGAGCAGTTCTTC	CASSPSAGTYNEQFF
TRBV2	-	TRBJ2-5	-	13	TGTGCCAGCGGGGAGTGGGTTTCAGAGACCCAGTACTTC	CASGEWVSETQYF
TRBV2	-	TRBJ1-1	-	11	TGTGCCAGCAGTAGGACAGATGAAGCTTTCTTT	CASSRTDEAFF
TRBV27	-	TRBJ2-7	-	13	TGTGCCAGCGGAAGACAGGAAGTCTACGAGCAGTACTTC	CASGRQEVYEQYF
TRBV19	TRBD1	TRBJ2-7	-	15	TGTGCCAGTAGGGACGCCGGGACAGGGTTCTACGAGCAGTACTTC	CASRDAGTGFYEQYF
TRBV11-3	-	TRBJ2-7	-	12	TGTGCCAGCAGCTTAATCGTCTACGAGCAGTACTTC	CASSLIVYEQYF
TRBV21-1	-	TRBJ2-7	-	16	TGTGCCAGCAGGCTCCCGGGCCCAGGGTTCACCTACGAGCAGTACTTC	CASRLPGPGFTYEQYF
TRBV7-9	-	TRBJ1-3	-	15	TGTGCCAGCAGGAAAACAGGCGATGCTGGAAACACCATATATTTT	CASRKTGDAGNTIYF
TRBV14	-	TRBJ1-2	-	13	TGTGCCAGCAGCCAAGTCACTCGAGGGGGCTACACCTTC	CASSQVTRGGYTF
TRBV20-1	-	TRBJ2-5	-	11	TGCAGTGCTAGACCCGGGGAGACCCAGTACTTC	CSARPGETQYF
TRBV27	-	TRBJ1-4	-	13	TGTGCCAGCAGACGACAGTACAATGAAAAACTGTTTTTT	CASRRQYNEKLFF
TRBV10-1	-	TRBJ2-3	-	12	TGCGCCAGCAGCGGACTCACAGATACGCAGTATTTT	CASSGLTDTQYF
TRBV25-1	-	TRBJ1-1	-	11	TGTGCCAGCAGTGCGGCCGGGGAGGCTTTCTTT	CASSAAGEAFF
TRBV7-8	-	TRBJ2-3	-	15	TGTGCCAGCAGCTTTGGACTACCCAACACAGATACGCAGTATTTT	CASSFGLPNTDTQYF
TRBV19	-	TRBJ2-3	-	16	TGTGCCAGTAGTCCTAGACCGGGGGTCGTCACAGATACGCAGTATTTT	CASSPRPGVVTDTQYF
TRBV11-2	-	TRBJ2-7	-	14	TGTGCCAGCAGTGTGGGGGGAGGAAACTTCGAGCAGTACTTC	CASSVGGGNFEQYF
TRBV6-6	-	TRBJ1-1	-	14	TGTGCCAGCAGTTACGCGCAAAGGAACACTGAAGCTTTCTTT	CASSYAQRNTEAFF
TRBV5-6	-	TRBJ1-3	-	15	TGTGCCAGCAGCCCCGATGGAGGGTCGGGAAACACCATATATTTT	CASSPDGGSGNTIYF
TRBV5-5	-	TRBJ2-7	-	15	TGTGCCAGCAGAGCTAGCTTGACGAACTCTGACGAGCAGTACTTC	CASRASLTNSDEQYF
TRBV7-2	TRBD1	TRBJ2-7	-	15	TGTGCCAGCAGCTTCCCGGGACAGGGATTCTACGAGCAGTACTTC	CASSFPGQGFYEQYF
TRBV7-6	TRBD2	TRBJ2-5	-	19	TGTGCCAGCAGCTTAGACCCTCTTTTTAGCGGGGGGTACCAAGAGACCCAGTACTTC	CASSLDPLFSGGYQETQYF
TRBV7-3	-	TRBJ1-1	-	13	TGTGCCAGCAGCACCCACAGGGATGCGGAAGCTTTCTTT	CASSTHRDAEAFF
TRBV30	TRBD2	TRBJ2-5	-	13	TGTGCCTGGAGCCTAGCGGGAGGCGAGACCCAGTACTTC	CAWSLAGGETQYF